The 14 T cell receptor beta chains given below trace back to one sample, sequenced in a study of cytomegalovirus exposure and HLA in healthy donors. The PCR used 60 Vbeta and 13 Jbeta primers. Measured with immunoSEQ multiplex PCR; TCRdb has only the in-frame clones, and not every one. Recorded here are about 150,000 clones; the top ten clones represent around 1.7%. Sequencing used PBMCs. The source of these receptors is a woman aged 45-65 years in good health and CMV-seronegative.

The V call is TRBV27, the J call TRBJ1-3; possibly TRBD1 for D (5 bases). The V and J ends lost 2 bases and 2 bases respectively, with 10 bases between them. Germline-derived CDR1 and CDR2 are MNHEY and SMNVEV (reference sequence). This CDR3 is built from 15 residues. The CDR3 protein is CASSLRGEAGNTIYF. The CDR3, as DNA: TGTGCCAGCAGTTTACGGGGGGAGGCTGGAAACACCATATATTTT.

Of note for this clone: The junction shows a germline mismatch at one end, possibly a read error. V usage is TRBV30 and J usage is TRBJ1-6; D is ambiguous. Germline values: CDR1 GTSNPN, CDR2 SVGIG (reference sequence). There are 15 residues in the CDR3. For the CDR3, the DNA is TGTGCCTGGAGTACCGCCGGGAGTTTCCATTCACCCCCCCACTTT. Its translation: CAWSTAGSFHSPPHF.

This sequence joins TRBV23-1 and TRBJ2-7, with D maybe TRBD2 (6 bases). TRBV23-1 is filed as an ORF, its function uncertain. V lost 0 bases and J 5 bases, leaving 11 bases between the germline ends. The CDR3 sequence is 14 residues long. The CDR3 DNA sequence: TGCGCCAGCAGTCAATCGCGGGGTTACCACGAGCAGTACTTC. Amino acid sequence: CASSQSRGYHEQYF.

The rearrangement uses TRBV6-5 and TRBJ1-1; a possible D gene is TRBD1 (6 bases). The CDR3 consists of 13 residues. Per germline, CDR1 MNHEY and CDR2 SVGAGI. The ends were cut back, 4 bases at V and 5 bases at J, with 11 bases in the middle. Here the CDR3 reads CASSLWGQTEAFF. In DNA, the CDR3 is TGTGCCAGCAGTTTGTGGGGGCAAACTGAAGCTTTCTTT.

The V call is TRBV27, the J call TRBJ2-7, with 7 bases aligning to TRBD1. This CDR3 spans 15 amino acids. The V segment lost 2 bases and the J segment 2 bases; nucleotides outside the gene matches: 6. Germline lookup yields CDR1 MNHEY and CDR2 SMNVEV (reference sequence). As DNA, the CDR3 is TGTGCCAGCAGTTTAATTGACAGGGCGCCCTACGAGCAGTACTTC. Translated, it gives CASSLIDRAPYEQYF.

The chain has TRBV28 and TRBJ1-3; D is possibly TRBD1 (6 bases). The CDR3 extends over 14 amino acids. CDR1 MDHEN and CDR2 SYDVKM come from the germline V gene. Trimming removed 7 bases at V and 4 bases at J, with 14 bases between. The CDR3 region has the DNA TGTGCCAGCACCCTTGGGGGCTACGGAAACACCATATATTTT. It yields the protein CASTLGGYGNTIYF. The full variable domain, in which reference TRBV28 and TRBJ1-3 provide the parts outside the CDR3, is DVKVTQSSRYLVKRTGEKVFLECVQDMDHENMFWYRQDPGLGLRLIYFSYDVKMKEKGDIPEGYSVSREKKERFSLILESASTNQTSMYLCASTLGGYGNTIYFGEGSWLTVV.

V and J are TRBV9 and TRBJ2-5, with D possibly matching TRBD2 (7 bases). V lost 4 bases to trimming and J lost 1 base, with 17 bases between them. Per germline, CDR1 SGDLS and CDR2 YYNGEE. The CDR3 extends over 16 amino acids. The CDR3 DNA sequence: TGTGCCAGCAGCCCAGGGGAGGGTACTTCCCAAGAGACCCAGTACTTC. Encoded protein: CASSPGEGTSQETQYF.

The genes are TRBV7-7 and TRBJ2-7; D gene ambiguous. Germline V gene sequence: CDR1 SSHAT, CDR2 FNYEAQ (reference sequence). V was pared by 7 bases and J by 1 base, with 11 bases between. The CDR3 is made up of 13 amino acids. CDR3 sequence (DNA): TGTGCCAGCACTATGGGCCCGTCCTACGAGCAGTACTTC. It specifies CASTMGPSYEQYF.

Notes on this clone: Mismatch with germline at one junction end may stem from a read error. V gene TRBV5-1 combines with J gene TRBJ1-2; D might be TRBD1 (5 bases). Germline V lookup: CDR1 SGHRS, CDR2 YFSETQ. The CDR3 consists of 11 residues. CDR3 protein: CASSSTTAQVF. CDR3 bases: TGCGCCAGCAGCTCCACGACAGCCCAGGTCTTC.

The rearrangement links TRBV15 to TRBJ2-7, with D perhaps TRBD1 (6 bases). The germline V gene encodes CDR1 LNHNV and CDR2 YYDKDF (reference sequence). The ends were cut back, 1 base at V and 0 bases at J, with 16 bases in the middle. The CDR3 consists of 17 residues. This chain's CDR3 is CATSRAPGAKTSYEQYF. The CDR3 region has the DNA TGTGCCACCAGCAGAGCCCCAGGGGCGAAAACCTCCTACGAGCAGTACTTC.

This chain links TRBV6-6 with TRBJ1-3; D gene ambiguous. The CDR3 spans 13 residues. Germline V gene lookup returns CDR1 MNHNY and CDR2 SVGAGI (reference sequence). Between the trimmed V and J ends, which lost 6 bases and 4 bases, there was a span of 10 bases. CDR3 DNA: TGTGCCAGCAGGTTTAACTCGGGAAACACCATATATTTT. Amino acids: CASRFNSGNTIYF.

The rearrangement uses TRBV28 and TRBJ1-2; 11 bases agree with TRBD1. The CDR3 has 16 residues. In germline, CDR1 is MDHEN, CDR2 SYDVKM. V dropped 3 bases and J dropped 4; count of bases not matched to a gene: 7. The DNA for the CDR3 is TGTGCCAGCAGTTTGATTGGGACAGGGGGAATCTATGGCTACACCTTC. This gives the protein CASSLIGTGGIYGYTF.

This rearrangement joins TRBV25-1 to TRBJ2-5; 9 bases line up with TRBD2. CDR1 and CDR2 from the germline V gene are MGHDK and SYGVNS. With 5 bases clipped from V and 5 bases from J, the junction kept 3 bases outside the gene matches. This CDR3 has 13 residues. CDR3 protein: CASSLAGRETQYF. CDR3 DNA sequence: TGTGCCAGCAGTCTAGCGGGGAGGGAGACCCAGTACTTC.

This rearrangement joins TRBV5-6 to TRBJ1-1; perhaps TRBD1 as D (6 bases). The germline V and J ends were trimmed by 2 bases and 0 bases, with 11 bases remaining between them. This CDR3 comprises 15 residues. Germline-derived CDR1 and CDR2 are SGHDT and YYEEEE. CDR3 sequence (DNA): TGTGCCAGCAGCTTACCGGGACAAATGAACACTGAAGCTTTCTTT. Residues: CASSLPGQMNTEAFF.